A single sample is the source of the 8 T cell receptor beta chains below, sequenced in a study of human T cells and chemical hapten exposure. Time point given: patch test 2, 6 weeks after DPC sensitization. Treatment defined: therapeutic diphenylcyclopropenone sensitization with weekly scalp DPC. MiXCR, run by TCRdb on the RACE reads, gives a single entry per CDR3 protein. The table lists about 89,000 distinct CDR3 sequences, approximately 9.9% of them singletons. The material was whole blood, obtained in connection with sensitization to the hapten diphenylcyclopropenone (DPC). The receptors come from a man aged 40-49 years with alopecia areata. Some clones in this sample may be carry-over from other donors' samples.

The chain links TRBV6-5 to TRBJ2-3; no definite D call. Germline V gene lookup returns CDR1 MNHEY and CDR2 SVGAGI. V lost 6 bases and J 2 bases, leaving 12 bases between the germline ends. There are 14 residues in the CDR3. The CDR3 region has the DNA TGTGCCAGCAGCCGGGCACGACTCACAGATACGCAGTATTTT. This gives the protein CASSRARLTDTQYF.

V is TRBV7-2 and J is TRBJ1-6; 8 bases are shared with TRBD1. CDR1 and CDR2 from the germline V gene are SGHTA and FQGNSA. V was clipped by 1 base and J by 8 bases; unmatched bases: 4. This CDR3 contains 15 residues. The CDR3 DNA is TGTGCCAGCAGCTTAGGGACAGGGTTTGATTCACCCCTCCACTTT. Translated: CASSLGTGFDSPLHF.

This clonotype was counted many times. The gene calls are TRBV15 and TRBJ1-5, with TRBD1 as a possible D gene (6 bases). Between the trimmed V and J ends, which lost 3 bases and 7 bases, there was a span of 19 bases. CDR3 length: 16 amino acids. Germline V lookup: CDR1 LNHNV, CDR2 YYDKDF (reference sequence). For the CDR3, the DNA is TGTGCCACCAGCAGGGGACATTTGGGAAAGAGGCAGCCCCAGCATTTT. This codes for CATSRGHLGKRQPQHF.

This chain uses TRBV7-8 with TRBJ1-5; D is undetermined. This CDR3 has 16 residues. Trimming took off 7 bases at V and 1 base at J, with 17 bases between the two ends. Germline assignment: CDR1 SGHVS and CDR2 FQNEAQ. The CDR3: CASIPSGGRSNQPQHF. CDR3 bases: TGTGCCAGCATCCCCAGTGGAGGGCGGAGCAATCAGCCCCAGCATTTT.

This clonotype turned up a few times. The gene calls are TRBV4-2 and TRBJ1-5; tentatively, D is TRBD1 (6 bases). CDR1 is LGHNA, CDR2 YNFKEQ, per germline. This CDR3 is 18 amino acids long. Trimming took 0 bases from V and 0 from J, leaving 15 bases between them. The DNA of the CDR3 is TGTGCCAGCAGCCAAGAAAGGAACACAGGGAATAGCAATCAGCCCCAGCATTTT. It yields the protein CASSQERNTGNSNQPQHF.

This clonotype has more than one count but fewer than ten. J is TRBJ2-4 and V is TRBV29-1, with D possibly being TRBD1 or TRBD2 (5 bases each). The germline gives CDR1 SQVTM, CDR2 ANQGSEA. CDR3 length equals 13 residues. V was cut by 4 bases and J by 2 bases, with 9 bases left in between. Here the CDR3 reads CSVAGRTKNIQYF. The CDR3 coding sequence is TGCAGCGTTGCGGGGCGGACCAAAAACATTCAGTACTTC.

This clonotype came up many times. The gene calls are TRBV20-1 and TRBJ2-3; no clear D gene. V was clipped by 3 bases and J by 3 bases, with 13 bases between them. From germline, CDR1 is DFQATT and CDR2 SNEGSKA (reference sequence). The CDR3 is 14 amino acids. DNA of the CDR3: TGCAGTGCTAGGCTTGTTATGTGGACAGATACGCAGTATTTT. Encoded protein: CSARLVMWTDTQYF.

The gene calls are TRBV6-5 and TRBJ1-1; unclear D gene. With 2 bases removed from V and 1 base from J, the gap between germline ends came to 5 bases. The CDR3 length is 13 residues. Germline CDR1 MNHEY, CDR2 SVGAGI. Here the CDR3 reads CASSYRGNTEAFF. The DNA of the CDR3 is TGTGCCAGCAGTTACCGCGGGAACACTGAAGCTTTCTTT.